A selection of T cell receptor beta chains follows, all from one sample in a study of blood T cell repertoires in COVID-19. The data were produced by immunoSEQ multiplex PCR, yet TCRdb's version contains in-frame clones alone and is incomplete. In the table there are fewer than 350,000 clones, approximately 86% of which are singletons. Sequencing was done on a sample of peripheral blood. All receptors derive from a woman aged 25 to 39 who had recovered from COVID-19. Each CDR3 is given with its conserved first and last residue. Fields, in order: clone size, J gene, D gene, V gene, CDR3 protein, CDR3 DNA. D genes are given only for firm matches. Clone size is given for some rows only: seen once, a few or many times, or a class if the clone is expanded.

clone_size: once
j_call: TRBJ2-2
d_call: TRBD1
v_call: TRBV5-1
cdr3_aa: CASSWPRDRGNTGELFF
cdr3_nt: TGCGCCAGCAGCTGGCCCCGGGACAGGGGTAACACCGGGGAGCTGTTTTTT

clone_size: few
j_call: TRBJ2-3
d_call: TRBD1
v_call: TRBV28
cdr3_aa: CASSSHYRGFYEDTQYF
cdr3_nt: TGTGCCAGCAGTTCGCACTACAGGGGTTTTTATGAAGATACGCAGTATTTT

clone_size: NA
j_call: TRBJ2-7
d_call: NA
v_call: TRBV5-1
cdr3_aa: CASSLSGGAYEQYF
cdr3_nt: TGCGCCAGCAGCTTGTCGGGTGGTGCCTACGAGCAGTACTTC

clone_size: NA
j_call: TRBJ2-7
d_call: TRBD1
v_call: TRBV5-5
cdr3_aa: CASSRGQGTTYEQYF
cdr3_nt: TGTGCCAGCAGTCGGGGACAGGGGACCACCTACGAGCAGTACTTC

clone_size: NA
j_call: TRBJ2-7
d_call: TRBD1
v_call: TRBV6-5
cdr3_aa: CASILGTGPYEQYF
cdr3_nt: TGTGCCAGTATCCTCGGGACAGGGCCCTACGAGCAGTACTTC

clone_size: once
j_call: TRBJ1-1
d_call: TRBD1
v_call: TRBV27
cdr3_aa: CASSFRDREAAFF
cdr3_nt: TGTGCCAGCAGTTTCCGGGACAGGGAAGCTGCTTTCTTT

clone_size: NA
j_call: TRBJ1-3
d_call: NA
v_call: TRBV10-2
cdr3_aa: CASRETGRTTGNTIYF
cdr3_nt: TGCGCCAGCAGAGAAACAGGGAGAACGACTGGAAACACCATATATTTT

clone_size: NA
j_call: TRBJ1-1
d_call: TRBD1
v_call: TRBV30
cdr3_aa: CAWSALDRQNTEAFF
cdr3_nt: TGTGCCTGGAGCGCTTTGGACAGGCAGAACACTGAAGCTTTCTTT

clone_size: NA
j_call: TRBJ1-4
d_call: NA
v_call: TRBV19
cdr3_aa: CASGPDWATNEKLFF
cdr3_nt: TGTGCCAGTGGGCCGGATTGGGCAACTAATGAAAAACTGTTTTTT

clone_size: once
j_call: TRBJ2-1
d_call: TRBD1
v_call: TRBV24-1
cdr3_aa: CATSDGTGAPNEQFF
cdr3_nt: TGTGCCACCAGTGATGGGACAGGCGCCCCCAATGAGCAGTTCTTC

clone_size: few
j_call: TRBJ2-7
d_call: TRBD2
v_call: TRBV2
cdr3_aa: CASSASLAGGSYEQYF
cdr3_nt: TGTGCCAGCAGTGCATCTCTAGCGGGAGGGTCCTACGAGCAGTACTTC

clone_size: NA
j_call: TRBJ2-3
d_call: NA
v_call: TRBV10-3
cdr3_aa: CAISGGRASTDTQYF
cdr3_nt: TGTGCCATCAGTGGGGGCAGGGCTAGCACAGATACGCAGTATTTT

clone_size: NA
j_call: TRBJ2-3
d_call: NA
v_call: TRBV2
cdr3_aa: CASSEARTNDAASETDTQYF
cdr3_nt: TGTGCCAGCAGTGAAGCCAGGACAAACGACGCGGCTAGCGAAACAGATACGCAGTATTTT

clone_size: NA
j_call: TRBJ1-2
d_call: TRBD1
v_call: TRBV7-9
cdr3_aa: CASSKKTGTGVFTF
cdr3_nt: TGTGCCAGCAGCAAAAAGACGGGGACAGGGGTTTTCACCTTC

clone_size: NA
j_call: TRBJ1-1
d_call: NA
v_call: TRBV4-1
cdr3_aa: CASSQRQAITEAFF
cdr3_nt: TGCGCCAGCAGCCAGAGACAGGCAATCACTGAAGCTTTCTTT

clone_size: once
j_call: TRBJ2-7
d_call: TRBD1
v_call: TRBV3-1/TRBV3-2
cdr3_aa: CASSPWDSRGYEQYF
cdr3_nt: TGTGCCAGCAGCCCCTGGGACAGTCGGGGCTACGAGCAGTACTTC

clone_size: NA
j_call: TRBJ1-2
d_call: NA
v_call: TRBV7-9
cdr3_aa: CASSIGSDFGFYGYTF
cdr3_nt: TGTGCCAGCAGCATAGGGTCCGATTTCGGGTTCTATGGCTACACCTTC

clone_size: NA
j_call: TRBJ1-4
d_call: NA
v_call: TRBV28
cdr3_aa: CAESSSRSTNEKLFF
cdr3_nt: TGTGCCGAATCGTCTAGTCGTTCAACTAATGAAAAACTGTTTTTT

clone_size: NA
j_call: TRBJ2-4
d_call: TRBD1
v_call: TRBV19
cdr3_aa: CASSIDPRTGNTIQYF
cdr3_nt: TGTGCCAGTAGTATAGATCCACGGACAGGGAATACCATTCAGTACTTC

clone_size: NA
j_call: TRBJ2-4
d_call: NA
v_call: TRBV2
cdr3_aa: CASTPTVMAKNIQYF
cdr3_nt: TGTGCCAGCACTCCGACAGTGATGGCCAAAAACATTCAGTACTTC

clone_size: once
j_call: TRBJ2-5
d_call: TRBD2
v_call: TRBV30
cdr3_aa: CAWSVFGGSETQYF
cdr3_nt: TGTGCCTGGAGTGTATTCGGGGGGAGCGAGACCCAGTACTTC

clone_size: NA
j_call: TRBJ2-3
d_call: NA
v_call: TRBV11-3
cdr3_aa: CASSKESTSTDTQYF
cdr3_nt: TGTGCCAGCAGCAAGGAGTCTACTAGCACAGATACGCAGTATTTT

clone_size: NA
j_call: TRBJ2-1
d_call: TRBD1
v_call: TRBV27
cdr3_aa: CASSAGTGTYNEQFF
cdr3_nt: TGTGCCAGCAGCGCCGGGACAGGGACCTACAATGAGCAGTTCTTC

clone_size: once
j_call: TRBJ2-7
d_call: NA
v_call: TRBV7-9
cdr3_aa: CASSPRLGTPNVDEQYF
cdr3_nt: TGTGCCAGCAGCCCCCGGTTGGGCACCCCGAATGTGGACGAGCAGTACTTC

clone_size: NA
j_call: TRBJ2-3
d_call: NA
v_call: TRBV6-2/TRBV6-3
cdr3_aa: CASSSIVTDTQYF
cdr3_nt: TGTGCCAGCAGCTCTATTGTGACAGATACGCAGTATTTT

clone_size: NA
j_call: TRBJ1-3
d_call: NA
v_call: TRBV7-6
cdr3_aa: CASSLMGPGSSGNTIYF
cdr3_nt: TGTGCCAGCAGCCTTATGGGCCCGGGGAGCTCTGGAAACACCATATATTTT

clone_size: NA
j_call: TRBJ2-5
d_call: TRBD2
v_call: TRBV28
cdr3_aa: CASSSRLAGVYQETQYF
cdr3_nt: TGTGCCAGCAGTTCGAGACTAGCGGGGGTTTACCAAGAGACCCAGTACTTC

clone_size: NA
j_call: TRBJ1-1
d_call: NA
v_call: TRBV7-6
cdr3_aa: CASSSVPNTEAFF
cdr3_nt: TGTGCCAGCAGCTCGGTCCCGAACACTGAAGCTTTCTTT

clone_size: NA
j_call: TRBJ2-5
d_call: TRBD2
v_call: TRBV9
cdr3_aa: CASSVNGEGWETQYF
cdr3_nt: TGTGCCAGCAGCGTTAACGGGGAGGGTTGGGAGACCCAGTACTTC

clone_size: NA
j_call: TRBJ2-4
d_call: NA
v_call: TRBV5-1
cdr3_aa: CASSLDGIGGNIQYF
cdr3_nt: TGCGCCAGCAGCTTGGACGGAATAGGAGGAAACATTCAGTACTTC

clone_size: NA
j_call: TRBJ2-1
d_call: TRBD2
v_call: TRBV11-2
cdr3_aa: CASSLGLAGENEQFF
cdr3_nt: TGTGCCAGCAGCCTTGGACTAGCGGGAGAGAATGAGCAGTTCTTC

clone_size: NA
j_call: TRBJ1-6
d_call: TRBD1
v_call: TRBV6-5
cdr3_aa: CASLRTGNSPLHF
cdr3_nt: TGTGCCAGCCTAAGGACAGGGAATTCACCCCTCCACTTT

clone_size: few
j_call: TRBJ2-2
d_call: TRBD2
v_call: TRBV3-1/TRBV3-2
cdr3_aa: CASSRGLAGPGELFF
cdr3_nt: TGTGCCAGCAGCCGCGGACTAGCGGGTCCCGGGGAGCTGTTTTTT

clone_size: NA
j_call: TRBJ2-1
d_call: TRBD1
v_call: TRBV5-6
cdr3_aa: CASSLLRDRVMNEQFF
cdr3_nt: TGTGCCAGCAGCTTGCTCCGGGACAGGGTCATGAATGAGCAGTTCTTC

clone_size: NA
j_call: TRBJ2-3
d_call: NA
v_call: TRBV19
cdr3_aa: CASIPQPLNCTDTQYF
cdr3_nt: TGTGCCAGTATTCCACAGCCCCTAAACTGCACAGATACGCAGTATTTT

clone_size: NA
j_call: TRBJ1-4
d_call: NA
v_call: TRBV4-1
cdr3_aa: CASSQPTRLNNEKLFF
cdr3_nt: TGCGCCAGCAGCCAGCCGACCAGACTAAATAATGAAAAACTGTTTTTT

clone_size: NA
j_call: TRBJ1-5
d_call: NA
v_call: TRBV6-5
cdr3_aa: CASSYHRNQPQHF
cdr3_nt: TGTGCCAGCAGTTACCACAGAAATCAGCCCCAGCATTTT

clone_size: NA
j_call: TRBJ2-1
d_call: NA
v_call: TRBV7-2
cdr3_aa: CASTIRPGTYNEQFF
cdr3_nt: TGTGCCTCTACGATAAGACCCGGGACCTACAATGAGCAGTTCTTC

clone_size: NA
j_call: TRBJ1-5
d_call: NA
v_call: TRBV23-1
cdr3_aa: CASGTTRVFNQPQHF
cdr3_nt: TGCGCCAGCGGGACTACACGGGTCTTCAATCAGCCCCAGCATTTT

clone_size: NA
j_call: TRBJ2-5
d_call: TRBD1
v_call: TRBV6-4
cdr3_aa: CASSEGQGGETQYF
cdr3_nt: TGTGCCAGCAGTGAGGGACAGGGAGGAGAGACCCAGTACTTC

clone_size: NA
j_call: TRBJ1-1
d_call: NA
v_call: TRBV29-1
cdr3_aa: CSVRDTEAFF
cdr3_nt: TGCAGCGTGAGAGACACTGAAGCTTTCTTT

clone_size: many
j_call: TRBJ1-6
d_call: NA
v_call: TRBV19
cdr3_aa: CASRPLGGYNSPLHF
cdr3_nt: TGTGCCAGTAGACCTCTAGGAGGGTACAATTCACCCCTCCACTTT

clone_size: NA
j_call: TRBJ2-1
d_call: TRBD1
v_call: TRBV5-1
cdr3_aa: CASSLGQTNEQFF
cdr3_nt: TGCGCCAGCAGCCTGGGACAGACCAATGAGCAGTTCTTC

clone_size: once
j_call: TRBJ2-7
d_call: TRBD1
v_call: TRBV5-1
cdr3_aa: CASSSGTARDEQYF
cdr3_nt: TGCGCCAGCAGCTCCGGGACAGCTCGGGACGAGCAGTACTTC

clone_size: NA
j_call: TRBJ2-2
d_call: NA
v_call: TRBV11-2
cdr3_aa: CASSLDRGLLNTGELFF
cdr3_nt: TGTGCCAGCAGCTTAGATCGAGGACTACTAAACACCGGGGAGCTGTTTTTT

clone_size: NA
j_call: TRBJ1-2
d_call: NA
v_call: TRBV24-1
cdr3_aa: CATSKGDEYYGYTF
cdr3_nt: TGTGCCACCAGTAAGGGGGATGAGTACTATGGCTACACCTTC

clone_size: NA
j_call: TRBJ1-3
d_call: NA
v_call: TRBV3-1/TRBV3-2
cdr3_aa: CASSQNGFSGNTIYF
cdr3_nt: TGTGCCAGCAGCCAAAACGGGTTCTCTGGAAACACCATATATTTT